The sequence of this T cell receptor beta chain was determined in a study of TIL therapy for anti-PD-1-resistant metastatic lung cancer. Study-level background: Tumor harvest preceded PD-1/PD-L1 blockade, followed by nivolumab treatment. Median tumor PD-L1 proportion score was approximately 6.3%. Most patients had lung adenocarcinoma; a handful of tumors were EGFR-mutant, two ALK-rearranged; half smoked currently or formerly.

Time point defined: pre-treatment sample, taken before nivolumab and TIL therapy. Sequencing used immunoSEQ v3. Libraries were sequenced to 2 million to 2.5 million read pairs (survey) or about 5-6.5 million (deep). Method: immunoSEQ multiplex PCR; TCRdb's copy keeps in-frame clones and lacks some. This sample yields tens of thousands of clones, of which less than 85% are seen a single time; around 1.7% belongs to the top ten. Germline lookup yields CDR1 SGHDN and CDR2 FVKESK. This CDR3 has 18 residues. Trimming took off 2 bases at V and 0 bases at J, with 17 bases between the two ends. This chain connects TRBV14 to TRBJ1-3; unclear D gene. This sequence originates from a person aged 25-79 years with non-small cell lung cancer. The sample in question was blood, obtained at baseline. DNA of the CDR3: TGTGCCAGCAGCCAAAAGGCCTGGGGAACCGACTCTGGAAACACCATATATTTT. It specifies CASSQKAWGTDSGNTIYF.